This TCR beta chain is from a study of blood T cell repertoires in COVID-19. About the research overall: Italy, Spain and the United States were the sources of the convalescent and acute COVID-19 samples. T cells, B-cell-depleted T cells, or PBMCs supplied cDNA or gDNA.

V lost 0 bases and J lost 6, with 12 bases in between. Germline CDR1 and CDR2: MNHEY and SVGEGT. CDR3 length: 15 amino acids. Profiling relied on immunoSEQ multiplex PCR, and the TCRdb table lists in-frame clones only, not all of them. The sample carries about 100,000 clones, 85% recorded once. This chain links TRBV6-2 or TRBV6-3 with TRBJ2-1, with D possibly being TRBD2 (5 bases). The receptor comes from a middle-aged man with active or convalescent COVID-19. Sequencing was carried out using peripheral blood. The DNA of the CDR3 is TGTGCCAGCAGTTACTCTACGGGATTAGTCAATGAGCAGTTCTTC. Translating gives CASSYSTGLVNEQFF.